This is a list of T cell receptor beta chains from one sample in a study of T cell repertoires in cytomegalovirus infection. TCRdb re-derived calls from the reads in MiXCR, one entry per CDR3 protein. The table includes about 490,000 distinct CDR3 sequences, around 10% detected once. The sequenced sample consisted of PBMCs. The receptors originated from a human donor in good health (CMV status not recorded). Some clones in this sample may be carry-over from other donors' samples. The CDR3 runs from the conserved cysteine through the conserved F or W. D genes are given only for firm matches. Size tells how often a clone was seen (once, few, many) or the class of an expanded clone, and some rows leave it out.

j_gene,abundance,v_gene,d_gene,CDR3aa,CDR3nt
TRBJ2-7,many,TRBV7-7,TRBD1,CASSAGTGVAYEQYF,TGTGCTAGCAGTGCCGGGACAGGGGTGGCATACGAGCAGTACTTC
TRBJ2-7,NA,TRBV6-5,NA,CASSYRSGPYEQYF,TGTGCCAGCAGTTACAGGAGCGGTCCCTACGAGCAGTACTTC
TRBJ2-1,NA,TRBV2,TRBD2,CASRRVAGADEQFF,TGTGCCAGCAGGAGAGTAGCGGGAGCGGATGAGCAGTTCTTC
TRBJ2-1,many,TRBV3-1,TRBD2,CASSSPWSGIYNEQFF,TGTGCCAGCAGCTCTCCCTGGAGCGGGATCTACAATGAGCAGTTCTTC
TRBJ2-7,many,TRBV7-6,NA,CASSLTRDEQYF,TGTGCCAGCAGCTTAACCAGGGACGAGCAGTACTTC
TRBJ2-3,few,TRBV11-2,NA,CASSLLREPLNTDTQYF,TGTGCCAGCTCGTTGCTCCGGGAACCCCTCAATACAGATACGCAGTATTTT
TRBJ2-7,many,TRBV7-8,TRBD1,CASSSGTGAGYEQYF,TGTGCCAGCAGCTCAGGGACAGGGGCTGGGTACGAGCAGTACTTC
TRBJ2-1,NA,TRBV6-5,TRBD2,CASSRLAGTYEQFF,TGTGCCAGCAGTCGGCTAGCGGGGACCTATGAGCAGTTCTTC
TRBJ1-2,few,TRBV19,NA,CASRDGQNYGYTF,TGTGCCAGCCGGGACGGCCAAAACTATGGCTACACCTTC
TRBJ1-2,many,TRBV14,TRBD1,CASSHGQASYGYTF,TGTGCCAGCAGCCACGGACAGGCGTCCTATGGCTACACCTTC
TRBJ1-2,many,TRBV30,NA,CAWTPREGYGYTF,TGTGCCTGGACGCCTCGGGAGGGCTATGGCTACACCTTC
TRBJ2-5,few,TRBV20-1,TRBD2,CSARRLAAQETQYF,TGCAGTGCTCGGCGACTAGCGGCTCAAGAGACCCAGTACTTC